Described below is a single TCR beta chain sequence and its context. The CDR3 has 14 residues. Germline V gene sequence: CDR1 ENHRY, CDR2 SYGVKD. V was cut by 7 bases and J by 5 bases, with 14 bases left in between. The authors' processing: It was from reference gene primer amplification that nucleated cell counts were estimated. The assay was immunoSEQ multiplex PCR, and TCRdb's table has in-frame clones only and misses some. That table furnishes V, J and clone size, whereas the DNA furnished D and trimming. The sample contains 150,000 to 200,000 clones, about 86% of which appear only once. This specimen belongs to a study of blood T cell repertoires in COVID-19. Study overall: Material from acute and convalescent COVID-19 was sourced from the United States, Italy and Spain. The analysed material was cDNA or gDNA that came from T cells, B-cell-depleted T cells, or PBMCs.

This chain joins TRBV10-3 and TRBJ1-4; D is ambiguous. This receptor was identified in a woman of 80 years or more in a cohort sampled during active or convalescent COVID-19. The specimen sequenced was peripheral blood. CDR3 loop: CAINGLGPNEKLFF. The CDR3 DNA reads as TGTGCCATCAACGGCCTAGGCCCAAATGAAAAACTGTTTTTT.